This TCR beta chain was identified in a study of T cells in Graves' hyperthyroidism and ophthalmopathy. The CDR3 length is 15 residues. The V end was cut by 1 base, the J end by 4 bases, with 13 bases between. Using RNA transcripts as the source, TCR beta CDR3 regions were amplified. The HTBI primer set drove a first-round RT-PCR of the TCR CDR3. TCRdb recomputed calls from the multiplex PCR reads with MiXCR, one row per CDR3 protein. Of around 620,000 distinct CDR3 sequences listed, more than 13% are singletons. This clonotype was seen repeatedly, ten times or more. The V gene is TRBV12-3 or TRBV12-4, the J gene TRBJ1-2; D not resolved. The receptor's source is a woman younger than 35 with Graves' ophthalmopathy. Input material: blood. The CDR3 sequence: CASSLGLGSSYGYTF. The CDR3 DNA reads as TGTGCCAGCAGTTTAGGCCTAGGAAGTTCCTATGGCTACACCTTC.